The sequence of this T cell receptor beta chain was determined in a study of cytomegalovirus exposure and HLA in healthy donors. In its sample, this clone was seen once. Primers included in the PCR were 60 Vbeta and 13 Jbeta primers. The data were produced by immunoSEQ multiplex PCR, yet TCRdb's version contains in-frame clones alone and is incomplete. The sample has around 99,000 clones, 70% to 80% seen once. Germline-derived CDR1 and CDR2 are MNHNS and SASEGT. The ends lost 0 bases at V and 8 bases at J; junction bases unmatched: 9. The CDR3 is made up of 16 amino acids. Sequenced material: PBMCs. This TCR derives from a man younger than 35 in good health and CMV-seronegative. The chain recombines TRBV6-1 with TRBJ1-2; 10 bases map to TRBD1. The CDR3 nucleotides are TGTGCCAGCAGTGAAGCAGGGATGGGGACAGGGGTAGGCTACACCTTC. Its translation is CASSEAGMGTGVGYTF.